This TCR beta chain emerged from a study of CD8 T cells in Susac syndrome (dated by TCRdb to the late 2010s). Notes on the research overall: Repertoire sequencing was used to test whether CD8+ T cell activation and differentiation in Susac syndrome was antigen driven. The investigation overall reported the following: The number of individuals in the TCR sequencing and HLA analysis was acknowledged as relatively small.

Of note for this clonotype: Its antigen is still unknown. No per-base quality is available; no much larger clone lies one base away.

V sheds 7 bases and J sheds 8 bases, leaving 16 bases between their ends. There are 13 amino acids in the CDR3, from cysteine to phenylalanine inclusive. The entry retains the CDR3 DNA only, 39 bases that are in frame from base 1. The CDR1 and CDR2 encoded by the germline V gene (reference sequence) are LGHDT and YNNKEL. High-throughput TCR beta sequencing profiled peripheral blood CD8+ and CD4+ T cells from healthy donors, Susac syndrome patients and multiple sclerosis patients. Multiple sclerosis controls were treatment-naive patients with stable or active relapsing-remitting disease fulfilling revised McDonald criteria. CD8+ TEMRA cells were enriched by FACS, while bulk CD8+ and CD4+ T cells were purified by magnetic negative isolation. Blood was collected in EDTA tubes and processed within 24 hours, with PBMCs isolated through density gradient centrifugation. PBMCs intended for TCR sequencing were cryopreserved in liquid nitrogen and thawed later in a water bath at 37 degrees C. Purity of sorted or isolated CD4+, CD8+ and CD8+ TEMRA cells was at least 90%.

RNA was extracted using the RNeasy kit, and about 0.45 to 1 ug of the RNA was reverse transcribed with random hexamers. The immunoSEQ multiplex PCR assay, covering 54 Vbeta and 13 Jbeta segments, was used to amplify TCR beta CDR3 regions. PCR amplification bias was corrected by using a synthetic template baseline for primer optimization and computational correction. Concerning the study's data processing: Reads were annotated to V, D and J genes per IMGT and analyzed with immunoSEQ Analyzer, keeping only productive sequences. Clonality was calculated as one minus the Shannon entropy normalized by log2 of the number of productive unique sequences. For each patient and control, public and private clones were evaluated among the 100 most prevalent clones. Susac-specific clones were defined as absent from healthy and MS cohorts, 1052 published viral clones and other ImmuneACCESS disease sequences. TCRdb reprocessed the public reads (quality trimming at Q25 with fastp, clone calling with MiXCR) and kept in-frame beta chains. All rows with the same CDR3 protein become a single entry with the most common DNA and genes. These V and J calls rely on TCRdb rather than the paper's analysis. The sample yields around 200,000 distinct CDR3 sequences; about 95% were counted once. The ten largest account for approximately 0.082% of the sample.

The clonotype originates from a human donor with multiple sclerosis. The specimen was CD4+ T cells from PBMCs. The sequence joins TRBV3-1 to TRBJ2-3; the D region possibly corresponds to TRBD1 (6 bases align). The CDR3 loop reads CASTRQDSPTQYF. The sequence in DNA is TGTGCCAGCACCCGACAGGACTCGCCTACGCAGTATTTT.